Shown below are 13 T cell receptor beta chains from a single sample sequenced in a study of blood T cell repertoires in COVID-19. Using immunoSEQ multiplex PCR, the repertoire was profiled, and TCRdb retains in-frame clones only, with some absent. The sample lists about 150,000 clones, 83% occurring once. Sequencing input: peripheral blood. These receptors came from a woman in her fifties or sixties with COVID-19, enrolled during active disease.

This clone was counted a few times. The chain links TRBV5-8 to TRBJ2-2; 8 positions match TRBD2. Germline loops: CDR1 SGHTS, CDR2 YDEGEE. Losses at the gene ends were 5 bases for V and 3 bases for J; bases not matched to a gene: 12. The CDR3 is 17 residues long. The CDR3 DNA reads TGTGCCAGCAGTCTTGCTAGCGGGCCGGGGGACACCGGGGAGCTGTTTTTT. It yields the protein CASSLASGPGDTGELFF.

The chain carries TRBV30 and TRBJ2-5, with 9 bases fitting TRBD1. Germline V gene sequence: CDR1 GTSNPN, CDR2 SVGIG (reference sequence). The CDR3 totals 16 residues. With 3 bases clipped from V and 4 bases from J, the junction kept 12 bases outside the gene matches. The DNA for the CDR3 is TGTGCCTGGAGCCCTAACACAGGGGGCTATCGAGAGACCCAGTACTTC. It encodes CAWSPNTGGYRETQYF.

V and J are TRBV10-3 and TRBJ2-7, with 7 positions matching TRBD1. Trimming at V came to 5 bases and at J to 3 bases, leaving 4 bases not matched to a gene. Germline V gene sequence: CDR1 ENHRY, CDR2 SYGVKD. The CDR3 extends over 13 amino acids. The CDR3 coding sequence is TGTGCCATCAGTTCGGGACAGAGCTACGAGCAGTACGTC. Its protein product is CAISSGQSYEQYV.

This clone was counted a single time. This CDR3 is CASSLDRGRKDTQYF. The CDR3 nucleotides are TGCGCCAGCAGCTTAGACAGGGGGCGGAAAGATACGCAGTATTTT. The V and J genes are TRBV5-1 and TRBJ2-3; TRBD1 agrees at 10 bases. CDR3 size: 15 residues. Germline values: CDR1 SGHRS, CDR2 YFSETQ. V lost 2 bases and J lost 5; bases outside the gene matches: 5.

The rearrangement joins TRBV7-3 to TRBJ1-1; tentative D call: TRBD1 (6 bases). In germline, CDR1 is SGHTA, CDR2 FQGTGA. The CDR3 is 14 amino acids. V was clipped by 5 bases and J by 7 bases, with 17 bases between them. This CDR3 is CASSPRGGQVEAFF. The DNA of the CDR3 is TGTGCCAGCAGCCCCAGGGGAGGGCAAGTTGAAGCTTTCTTT.

The chain links TRBV6-5 to TRBJ1-2, with 9 bases identical to TRBD1. In germline, CDR1 is MNHEY, CDR2 SVGAGI. The junction had 1 base not matched to a gene; V was cut back by 6 bases and J by 8 bases. The CDR3 extends over 11 amino acids. Here the CDR3 reads CASRGQGGYTF. CDR3 nucleotides: TGTGCCAGCAGGGGACAGGGAGGCTACACCTTC.

This chain connects TRBV5-1 to TRBJ1-1, with D possibly matching TRBD1 (5 bases). CDR1 and CDR2 (germline): SGHRS, YFSETQ. The CDR3 totals 15 residues. Trimming took 5 bases from V and 0 from J, leaving 14 bases between them. The CDR3 bases are TGCGCCAGCAGTTCTAGCGGGACGGTGAACACTGAAGCTTTCTTT. It codes for CASSSSGTVNTEAFF.

CDR3: CASSQGGGRQETQYF. The DNA for the CDR3 is TGTGCCAGCAGCCAAGGCGGGGGGCGGCAAGAGACCCAGTACTTC. The gene calls are TRBV3-1 (or the pseudogene TRBV3-2) and TRBJ2-5; 8 bases agree with TRBD2. CDR3 length: 15 amino acids. V lost 1 base and J lost 2; bases outside the gene matches: 3. Germline V lookup: CDR1 LGHDT, CDR2 YNNKEL (reference sequence).

The rearrangement uses TRBV11-1 and TRBJ1-1; D gene ambiguous. The V end was cut by 7 bases, the J end by 5 bases, with 8 bases between. CDR1 is SGHAT and CDR2 is FQDESV in the germline V gene (reference sequence). This CDR3 spans 11 amino acids. Written as DNA, the CDR3 is TGTGCCAGCACCTCGGGTACTGAAGCTTTCTTT. Protein product: CASTSGTEAFF.

J is TRBJ1-1 and V is TRBV18; 7 bases map to TRBD1. Germline assignment: CDR1 KGHSH and CDR2 LQKENI. Trimming at V came to 4 bases and at J to 6 bases, leaving 5 bases not matched to a gene. This CDR3 has 13 amino acids. CDR3 region: CASSQGGSAEAFF. The CDR3 bases are TGTGCCAGCTCACAAGGGGGCAGCGCTGAAGCTTTCTTT.

This clone was observed a few times. The rearrangement uses TRBV7-9 and TRBJ1-6, with D possibly TRBD1 on 6 matching bases. Per germline, CDR1 SEHNR and CDR2 FQNEAQ (reference sequence). Deletions cut 6 bases from V and 9 bases from J, with 9 bases between. This CDR3 contains 12 residues. CDR3 nucleotide sequence: TGTGCCAGCAGACAACAGGGTTCACCCCTCCACTTT. The encoded protein is CASRQQGSPLHF.

The rearrangement links TRBV6-1 to TRBJ2-2; 7 bases agree with TRBD1. V lost 2 bases, J lost 2 bases, and 5 bases stayed unmatched. This CDR3 is built from 16 residues. The germline CDR1 and CDR2 sequences are MNHNS and SASEGT. The CDR3 is CASSERQGGNTGELFF. The CDR3 nucleotides read TGTGCCAGCAGTGAACGACAGGGTGGAAACACCGGGGAGCTGTTTTTT.

The chain couples TRBV19 to TRBJ1-1; D is ambiguous. CDR1 is LNHDA, CDR2 SQIVND, per germline (reference sequence). Trimming pared 5 bases from V and 1 base from J, leaving 11 bases between. The CDR3 length is 14 residues. The DNA for the CDR3 is TGTGCCAGTAGTTCGACCCCGGGGAACACTGAAGCTTTCTTT. Translated: CASSSTPGNTEAFF.